This is a list of T cell receptor beta chains from one sample in a study of vaccination effects on CD4 cells after COVID-19. Here immunoSEQ multiplex PCR was the method, and the copy in TCRdb shows in-frame clones only, minus some. The sample has under 15,000 clones, about 73% seen once. Antigen specificity for these receptors is unknown. Material: CD4+ T cells from PBMCs cultured with HCoV-NL63 spike peptides, obtained after COVID-19 vaccination. The source of these receptors is a human donor who had a prior SARS-CoV-2 infection. CDR3s leave out the opening cysteine and the closing phenylalanine or tryptophan.

V gene: TRBV10-3; J gene: TRBJ2-2; CDR3 protein: AISERGTDTGELF
V gene: TRBV4-1; J gene: TRBJ1-1; CDR3 protein: ASSQDVSGYATGF
V gene: TRBV7-3; J gene: TRBJ2-2; CDR3 protein: ASSPTSGGVTGELF
V gene: TRBV12-3/TRBV12-4; J gene: TRBJ1-3; CDR3 protein: ASSVTTIY
V gene: TRBV29-1; J gene: TRBJ1-4; CDR3 protein: SVHLQGRNEKLF
V gene: TRBV18; J gene: TRBJ2-2; CDR3 protein: ASSRNRQGNTGELF
V gene: TRBV3-1/TRBV3-2; J gene: TRBJ2-3; CDR3 protein: ASSQDLFGGDTQY
V gene: TRBV19; J gene: TRBJ2-1; CDR3 protein: ASSLQAGAIKQF
V gene: TRBV29-1; J gene: TRBJ2-3; CDR3 protein: SVVVASGSRGTDTQY
V gene: TRBV7-2; J gene: TRBJ2-5; CDR3 protein: ASSLDQETQY
V gene: TRBV5-1; J gene: TRBJ1-1; CDR3 protein: ASSLVQGNTEAF
V gene: TRBV6-6; J gene: TRBJ2-7; CDR3 protein: ASSGTGYDSYEQY
V gene: TRBV9; J gene: TRBJ2-1; CDR3 protein: ASSGTGSSYNEQF
V gene: TRBV6-5; J gene: TRBJ1-2; CDR3 protein: ASSYSRTGGNYGYT
V gene: TRBV5-1; J gene: TRBJ2-2; CDR3 protein: ASSPRVGDTGELF
V gene: TRBV5-4; J gene: TRBJ2-2; CDR3 protein: ASSPAGTNTGELF
V gene: TRBV7-7; J gene: TRBJ1-1; CDR3 protein: ASSLGMNTEAF
V gene: TRBV5-4; J gene: TRBJ2-1; CDR3 protein: ASSFSGGSYNEQF
V gene: TRBV3-1/TRBV3-2; J gene: TRBJ1-6; CDR3 protein: ASFGSSAGPSYNSPLH
V gene: TRBV13; J gene: TRBJ2-7; CDR3 protein: ASSSRTGTSGRSYEQY
V gene: TRBV20-1; J gene: TRBJ2-1; CDR3 protein: SPAGPDEQF
V gene: TRBV7-2; J gene: TRBJ2-2; CDR3 protein: ASSFLPGLRAGELF
V gene: TRBV14; J gene: TRBJ1-2; CDR3 protein: ASSQDLQGGIT
V gene: TRBV4-2; J gene: TRBJ1-1; CDR3 protein: ASSILDGNTEAF
V gene: TRBV28; J gene: TRBJ2-5; CDR3 protein: ASSSPQLRETQY
V gene: TRBV19; J gene: TRBJ1-1; CDR3 protein: ASSILLRQPFEAF
V gene: TRBV25-1; J gene: TRBJ2-7; CDR3 protein: ASSELGTGTYEQY
V gene: TRBV21-1; J gene: TRBJ2-1; CDR3 protein: ASSKAERGIHSYNEQF
V gene: TRBV3-1/TRBV3-2; J gene: TRBJ2-3; CDR3 protein: ASSQTQRSQY
V gene: TRBV5-6; J gene: TRBJ2-2; CDR3 protein: ASSYSFLTGELF
V gene: TRBV11-3; J gene: TRBJ2-1; CDR3 protein: ASSLIPRAATRGSYNEQF
V gene: TRBV5-6; J gene: TRBJ1-5; CDR3 protein: ASSSPERGSNQPQH
V gene: TRBV11-3; J gene: TRBJ1-2; CDR3 protein: ASSWANYGYT
V gene: TRBV18; J gene: TRBJ1-5; CDR3 protein: ASSQPAGTKQPQH
V gene: TRBV7-9; J gene: TRBJ2-7; CDR3 protein: ASSPTGYHEQY
V gene: TRBV5-6; J gene: TRBJ2-7; CDR3 protein: ASSRVATSTYEQY